What follows are 28 T cell receptor beta chains derived from one specimen sequenced in a study of technical replicates of blood from a handful of donors. TCRdb's table, derived via immunoSEQ multiplex PCR, lists solely in-frame clones and lacks some. This table holds tens of thousands of clones, about 94% found once. Sample: T cells isolated from PBMCs. Receptor source: a human donor in good health.

The V and J genes are TRBV9 and TRBJ1-1; 7 nucleotides agree with TRBD1. The CDR3 covers 15 residues. CDR1 and CDR2 (germline): SGDLS, YYNGEE. V was clipped by 4 bases and J by 3 bases; unmatched bases: 9. As DNA, the CDR3 is TGTGCCAGCAGCACCCGACCAACAGGGGACACTGAAGCTTTCTTT. Protein: CASSTRPTGDTEAFF.

The chain is built from TRBV7-3 and TRBJ1-6; 9 nucleotides line up with TRBD1. The CDR3 sequence is 15 residues long. Per germline, CDR1 SGHTA and CDR2 FQGTGA. V trimming: 2 bases; J trimming: 9 bases; junction bases outside the gene matches: 5. The DNA of the CDR3 is TGTGCCAGCAGCTTAGGCGGGGACAGGGCTTCACCCCTCCACTTT. It translates to CASSLGGDRASPLHF.

The chain couples TRBV6-1 to TRBJ1-4; TRBD1 matches at 7 bases. The V and J ends lost 3 bases and 3 bases, in that order; junction bases with no gene match: 4. The CDR3 has 15 amino acids. The germline V gene encodes CDR1 MNHNS and CDR2 SASEGT. The chain's CDR3 is CASSEIQGPNEKLFF. DNA of the CDR3: TGTGCCAGCAGTGAGATACAGGGGCCTAATGAAAAACTGTTTTTT.

The chain links TRBV7-9 to TRBJ2-2; 13 bases fit TRBD2. V trimming: 3 bases; J trimming: 0 bases; junction bases outside the gene matches: 1. Per germline, CDR1 SEHNR and CDR2 FQNEAQ (reference sequence). The CDR3 totals 17 residues. CDR3 nucleotide sequence: TGTGCCAGCAGCTTTGGGACTAGCGGGGCGAACACCGGGGAGCTGTTTTTT. Amino acid sequence: CASSFGTSGANTGELFF. The entire variable domain, with the rest obtained from reference TRBV7-9 and TRBJ2-2, is as follows: DTGVSQNPRHKITKRGQNVTFRCDPISEHNRLYWYRQTLGQGPEFLTYFQNEAQLEKSRLLSDRFSAERPKGSFSTLEIQRTEQGDSAMYLCASSFGTSGANTGELFFGEGSRLTVL.

This clone appeared a single time. The chain carries TRBV6-5 and TRBJ1-1, with unresolved D. Germline V gene sequence: CDR1 MNHEY, CDR2 SVGAGI. V was trimmed by 2 bases and J by 7 bases, leaving 5 bases between them. CDR3 length: 11 amino acids. This chain's CDR3 is CASSYLGEAFF. DNA for the CDR3: TGTGCCAGCAGTTACCTCGGTGAAGCTTTCTTT.

The chain combines TRBV14 with TRBJ2-2, with TRBD1 identical over 10 bases. CDR1 is SGHDN and CDR2 is FVKESK in the germline V gene. V trimming: 1 base; J trimming: 7 bases; junction bases outside the gene matches: 3. The length of the CDR3 is 15 residues. This CDR3 reads CASSQGQGADGELFF. The CDR3 nucleotides are TGTGCCAGCAGCCAAGGACAGGGGGCCGACGGGGAGCTGTTTTTT.

This chain joins TRBV2 and TRBJ2-7, with D tentatively TRBD2 (5 bases). Trimming removed 8 bases at V and 0 bases at J, with 11 bases between. CDR1 and CDR2 from the germline V gene are SNHLY and FYNNEI. The CDR3 is made up of 13 amino acids. In DNA, the CDR3 is TGTGCCAGCGGCACCGGGGACTCCTACGAGCAGTACTTC. Translated, it gives CASGTGDSYEQYF.

This chain connects TRBV15 to TRBJ1-5; unclear D gene. The CDR3 totals 17 residues. With 2 bases removed from V and 4 bases from J, the gap between germline ends came to 18 bases. In germline, CDR1 is LNHNV, CDR2 YYDKDF (reference sequence). CDR3 in DNA: TGTGCCACCAGCAGACGATTTCCGGGGAATTTGAATCAGCCCCAGCATTTT. Protein sequence: CATSRRFPGNLNQPQHF.

This sequence joins TRBV7-8 and TRBJ2-2, with 7 positions matching TRBD2. The V gene end was trimmed by 4 bases and the J gene end by 4 bases; junction bases not matched to a gene: 12. This CDR3 has 17 amino acids. Germline CDR1 SGHVS, CDR2 FQNEAQ. The CDR3 DNA sequence: TGTGCCAGCAGCTCAAGACTAGCTTCTACAGGCACCGGGGAGCTGTTTTTT. As protein: CASSSRLASTGTGELFF.

This clone was counted between two and nine times. The rearrangement uses TRBV10-1 and TRBJ1-1, with 7 positions matching TRBD1. V shed 2 bases, J shed 11 bases, and the junction held 5 bases outside the gene matches. The CDR3 sequence is 12 residues long. CDR1 WNHNN and CDR2 SYGVQD come from the germline V gene (reference sequence). In nucleotides, the CDR3 is TGCGCCAGCAGTGAGCCCCAGGGGGAGGCTTTCTTT. Protein product: CASSEPQGEAFF.

The count of this clone is one. The chain links TRBV6-1 to TRBJ2-2; a possible D gene is TRBD2 (6 bases). The germline V gene has CDR1 MNHNS and CDR2 SASEGT. The CDR3 extends over 15 amino acids. With 2 bases removed from V and 6 bases from J, the gap between germline ends came to 13 bases. The CDR3 bases are TGTGCCAGCAGTGAATTGGGCGGGATTTCCGGGGAGCTGTTTTTT. Residues: CASSELGGISGELFF.

This rearrangement joins TRBV7-8 to TRBJ2-7; tentatively, D is TRBD2 (6 bases). This CDR3 comprises 15 residues. Germline-derived CDR1 and CDR2 are SGHVS and FQNEAQ. V was pared by 0 bases and J by 5 bases, with 14 bases between. CDR3 protein: CASSLAWSERDEQYF. In nucleotides, the CDR3 is TGTGCCAGCAGCTTAGCTTGGTCCGAGCGGGACGAGCAGTACTTC.

The V and J genes are TRBV5-4 and TRBJ2-1; 10 bases match TRBD2. V lost 4 bases to trimming and J lost 7 bases; unmatched junction nucleotides: 11. CDR3 length: 16 residues. Germline V gene data show CDR1 as SGHNT and CDR2 as YYREEE (reference sequence). The DNA of the CDR3 is TGTGCCAGCAGCATCGAAAAGCGGGGGGGCGGGAATGAGCAGTTCTTC. As protein: CASSIEKRGGGNEQFF.

The J gene is TRBJ2-5, the V gene TRBV11-2; possibly TRBD2 for D (5 bases). Germline V lookup: CDR1 SGHAT, CDR2 FQNNGV. V shed 4 bases and J shed 2 bases, with 14 bases lying between them. The CDR3 sequence is 15 residues long. CDR3 in amino acids: CASSSRRTIQETQYF. The CDR3, as DNA: TGTGCCAGCAGCTCCAGGAGGACGATTCAAGAGACCCAGTACTTC.

The chain carries TRBV20-1 and TRBJ1-1; D unclear. The CDR3 loop spans 11 amino acids. Per germline, CDR1 DFQATT and CDR2 SNEGSKA (reference sequence). The V end lost 4 bases, the J end lost 2 bases, and 5 bases lay between the germline ends. CDR3 DNA: TGCAGTGCTAACAGTAACACTGAAGCTTTCTTT. Amino acid sequence: CSANSNTEAFF.

V gene TRBV18 combines with J gene TRBJ2-7; D is possibly TRBD1 (5 bases). Deletions cut 1 base from V and 7 bases from J, with 17 bases between. The CDR3 contains 15 residues. Germline V gene sequence: CDR1 KGHSH, CDR2 LQKENI. The CDR3 here is CASSPRKGLAVEQYF. The CDR3 DNA follows: TGTGCCAGCTCACCACGTAAGGGGTTGGCAGTAGAGCAGTACTTC.

The chain couples TRBV10-3 to TRBJ2-5, with 8 bases aligning to TRBD1. The CDR3 runs 13 residues. Germline lookup yields CDR1 ENHRY and CDR2 SYGVKD. V dropped 7 bases and J dropped 9; count of bases not matched to a gene: 10. The CDR3 protein is CAITDDDRGPQYF. The CDR3 DNA is TGTGCCATCACCGACGACGACAGGGGCCCCCAGTACTTC.

The chain employs TRBV27 and TRBJ1-5; D remains ambiguous. V was cut by 5 bases and J by 4 bases, with 12 bases left in between. CDR1 is MNHEY and CDR2 is SMNVEV in the germline V gene (reference sequence). CDR3 size: 14 residues. The DNA of the CDR3 is TGTGCCAGCAGTCCGATTGGGCAGAATCAGCCCCAGCATTTT. It specifies CASSPIGQNQPQHF.

The V call is TRBV5-1, the J call TRBJ2-2, with 7 bases lining up with TRBD2. The CDR3 covers 14 residues. Unmatched junction bases numbered 4, after V lost 4 bases and J lost 4 bases. Germline loops: CDR1 SGHRS, CDR2 YFSETQ. CDR3: CASSASGGTGELFF. DNA for the CDR3: TGCGCCAGCAGCGCCTCGGGGGGCACCGGGGAGCTGTTTTTT.

This clone has more than one count but fewer than ten. The V and J genes are TRBV9 and TRBJ2-3; 8 bases match TRBD2. V lost 7 bases to trimming and J lost 3 bases; unmatched junction nucleotides: 10. Germline CDR1 and CDR2: SGDLS and YYNGEE. This CDR3 spans 15 amino acids. This CDR3 is CASGNGGAETDTQYF. DNA of the CDR3: TGTGCCAGCGGGAACGGGGGGGCCGAGACAGATACGCAGTATTTT. Full variable domain (outside the CDR3, taken from reference TRBV9 and TRBJ2-3): DSGVTQTPKHLITATGQRVTLRCSPRSGDLSVYWYQQSLDQGLQFLIQYYNGEERAKGNILERFSAQQFPDLHSELNLSSLELGDSALYFCASGNGGAETDTQYFGPGTRLTVL.

About this clone itself: At one end the junction does not follow the germline gene, possibly because of a read error. The chain links TRBV7-7 to TRBJ1-1; D may be TRBD1 (5 bases). The CDR3 covers 15 residues. Germline V gives CDR1 SSHAT, CDR2 FNYEAQ (reference sequence). The CDR3, as DNA: TGTGCTAGCAGCCTTGGCCCCTCACAGGACACTGAAGCTTTCTTT. Amino acids: CASSLGPSQDTEAFF.

V is TRBV11-3 and J is TRBJ1-2; maybe TRBD1 (6 bases). This CDR3 has 16 residues. The V gene lost 4 bases and the J gene lost 0 bases, with 15 bases spanning the gap. Germline V gene sequence: CDR1 SGHNT, CDR2 YENEEA. The CDR3 sequence is CASSSPGQRANYGYTF. The CDR3, as DNA: TGTGCCAGCAGCTCACCGGGACAAAGAGCTAACTATGGCTACACCTTC. Based on the CDR3 plus reference TRBV11-3 and TRBJ1-2, the full variable domain is EAGVVQSPRYKIIEKKQPVAFWCNPISGHNTLYWYLQNLGQGPELLIRYENEEAVDDSQLPKDRFSAERLKGVDSTLKIQPAELGDSAVYLCASSSPGQRANYGYTFGSGTRLTVV.

The rearrangement joins TRBV19 to TRBJ2-7; 10 bases line up with TRBD1. V was clipped by 7 bases and J by 3 bases; unmatched bases: 6. The germline V gene has CDR1 LNHDA and CDR2 SQIVND (reference sequence). CDR3 size: 14 residues. The CDR3: CASTPGQGRYEQYF. For the CDR3, the DNA is TGTGCCAGTACCCCGGGACAGGGGCGCTACGAGCAGTACTTC.

The chain has TRBV19 and TRBJ2-6; D gene ambiguous. Germline V lookup: CDR1 LNHDA, CDR2 SQIVND (reference sequence). Deletions cut 8 bases from V and 9 bases from J, with 11 bases between. The length of the CDR3 is 12 residues. In DNA form, the CDR3 reads TGTGCCAGTCAAGGAGATCACAACGTCCTGACTTTC. It is translated as CASQGDHNVLTF.

The gene calls are TRBV5-4 and TRBJ2-5, with a tentative D call TRBD2 (5 bases). Germline assignment: CDR1 SGHNT and CDR2 YYREEE (reference sequence). The V end lost 0 bases, the J end lost 2 bases, and 20 bases lay between the germline ends. This CDR3 contains 18 residues. The CDR3 sequence: CASSLGGLRTRTQETQYF. CDR3 bases: TGTGCCAGCAGCTTGGGAGGATTGCGAACTAGAACACAAGAGACCCAGTACTTC.

The chain employs TRBV2 and TRBJ2-7; 8 nucleotides line up with TRBD1. Germline V gene sequence: CDR1 SNHLY, CDR2 FYNNEI. This CDR3 spans 15 amino acids. Trimming took 6 bases from V and 1 from J; bases not matched to a gene: 8. The CDR3 loop reads CASSKGTGGSYEQYF. The CDR3 nucleotides read TGTGCCAGCAGCAAAGGGACAGGAGGATCCTACGAGCAGTACTTC.

The CDR3 DNA reads TGTGCCAGCAGTTTCATAAGACTGCTAGGTATGAACACTGAAGCTTTCTTT. It codes for CASSFIRLLGMNTEAFF. The chain carries TRBV28 and TRBJ1-1; D remains ambiguous. CDR3 length equals 17 residues. CDR1 is MDHEN, CDR2 SYDVKM, per germline. The germline V and J ends were trimmed by 3 bases and 0 bases, with 17 bases remaining between them.

The chain recombines TRBV11-3 with TRBJ2-2; 7 bases line up with TRBD1. This CDR3 is 13 amino acids long. V gave up 5 bases and J gave up 4 bases; unmatched junction bases: 1. Germline V CDR1 and CDR2: SGHNT, YENEEA. The CDR3 loop is CASSRQGTGELFF. The CDR3 DNA sequence: TGTGCCAGCAGCCGACAGGGCACCGGGGAGCTGTTTTTT.